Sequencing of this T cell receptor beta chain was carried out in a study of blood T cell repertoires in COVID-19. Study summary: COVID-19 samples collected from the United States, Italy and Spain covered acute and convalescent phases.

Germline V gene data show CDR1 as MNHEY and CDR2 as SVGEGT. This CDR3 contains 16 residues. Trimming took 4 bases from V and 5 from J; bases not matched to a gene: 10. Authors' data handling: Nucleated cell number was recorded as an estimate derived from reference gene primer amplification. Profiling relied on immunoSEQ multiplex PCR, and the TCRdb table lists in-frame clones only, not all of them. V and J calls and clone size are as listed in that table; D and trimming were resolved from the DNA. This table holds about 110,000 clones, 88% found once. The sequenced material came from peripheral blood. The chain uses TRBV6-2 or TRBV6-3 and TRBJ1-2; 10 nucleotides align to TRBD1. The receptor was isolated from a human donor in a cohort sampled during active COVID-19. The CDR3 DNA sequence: TGTGCCAGCAGTTTAGCCGGGACAGGGGACCCGTATGGCTACACCTTC. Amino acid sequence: CASSLAGTGDPYGYTF.